Sequencing of this T cell receptor beta chain was carried out in a study of Graves' ophthalmopathy and Graves' hyperthyroidism. As concerns this clonotype: It may be a read error: a sequence one base away is much more abundant.

Germline CDR1 SNHLY, CDR2 FYNNEI. This CDR3 has 13 amino acids. Between the trimmed V and J ends, which lost 8 bases and 4 bases, there was a span of 12 bases. Researchers took RNA transcripts and amplified TCR beta CDR3 regions from them. Scientists carried out first-round RT-PCR using HTBI primers and then a second-round multiplex PCR. Each CDR3 protein is one row after TCRdb ran MiXCR on the multiplex PCR reads. The sample shows more than 300,000 distinct CDR3 sequences, roughly 15% of them seen only once. Sequencing was done on a sample of peripheral blood. The clonotype originates from a young woman with stable Graves' hyperthyroidism. This rearrangement joins TRBV2 to TRBJ1-5; weak D call: TRBD1 (5 bases). CDR3 bases: TGTGCCAGCGCAGGGATGGGGAATCAGCCCCAGCATTTT. This encodes CASAGMGNQPQHF.